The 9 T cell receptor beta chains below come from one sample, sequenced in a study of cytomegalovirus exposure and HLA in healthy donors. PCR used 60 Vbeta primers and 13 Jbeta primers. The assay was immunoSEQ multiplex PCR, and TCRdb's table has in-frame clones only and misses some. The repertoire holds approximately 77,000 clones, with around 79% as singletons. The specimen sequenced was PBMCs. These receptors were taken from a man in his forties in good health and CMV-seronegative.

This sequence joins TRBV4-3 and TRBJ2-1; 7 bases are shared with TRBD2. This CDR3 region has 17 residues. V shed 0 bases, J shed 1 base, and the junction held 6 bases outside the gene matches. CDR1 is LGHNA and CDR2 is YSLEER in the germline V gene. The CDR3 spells CASSQETAGISYNEQFF. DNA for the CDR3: TGCGCCAGCAGCCAAGAGACAGCGGGAATTTCCTACAATGAGCAGTTCTTC.

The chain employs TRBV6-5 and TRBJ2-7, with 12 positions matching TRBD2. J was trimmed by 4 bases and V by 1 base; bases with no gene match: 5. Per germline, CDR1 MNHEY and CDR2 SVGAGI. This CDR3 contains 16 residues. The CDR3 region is CASSYWTSGIDYEQYF. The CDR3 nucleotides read TGTGCCAGCAGTTACTGGACTAGCGGGATAGATTACGAGCAGTACTTC.

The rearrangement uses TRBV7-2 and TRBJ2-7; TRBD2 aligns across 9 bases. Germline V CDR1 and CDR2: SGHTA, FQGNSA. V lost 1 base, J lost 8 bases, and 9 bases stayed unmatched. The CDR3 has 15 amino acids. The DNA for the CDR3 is TGTGCCAGCAGCTTAGATATGGCGGGGGGGCGGAAGCAGTACTTC. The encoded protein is CASSLDMAGGRKQYF. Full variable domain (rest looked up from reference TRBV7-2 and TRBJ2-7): GAGVSQSPSNKVTEKGKDVELRCDPISGHTALYWYRQSLGQGLEFLIYFQGNSAPDKSGLPSDRFSAERTGGSVSTLTIQRTQQEDSAVYLCASSLDMAGGRKQYFGPGTRLTVT.

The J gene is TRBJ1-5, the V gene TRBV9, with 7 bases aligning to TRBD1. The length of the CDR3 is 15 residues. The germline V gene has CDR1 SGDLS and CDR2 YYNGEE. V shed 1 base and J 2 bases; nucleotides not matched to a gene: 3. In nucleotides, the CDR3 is TGTGCCAGCAGCGTAACAGGGGCCGGCAATCAGCCCCAGCATTTT. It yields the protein CASSVTGAGNQPQHF. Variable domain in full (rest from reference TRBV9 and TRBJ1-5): DSGVTQTPKHLITATGQRVTLRCSPRSGDLSVYWYQQSLDQGLQFLIQYYNGEERAKGNILERFSAQQFPDLHSELNLSSLELGDSALYFCASSVTGAGNQPQHFGDGTRLSIL.

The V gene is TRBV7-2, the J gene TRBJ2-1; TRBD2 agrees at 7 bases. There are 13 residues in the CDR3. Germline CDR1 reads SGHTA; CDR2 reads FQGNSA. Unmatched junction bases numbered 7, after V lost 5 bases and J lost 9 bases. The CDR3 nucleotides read TGTGCCAGCAGCGTACTAGCGTTGGCTGAGCAGTTCTTC. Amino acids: CASSVLALAEQFF.

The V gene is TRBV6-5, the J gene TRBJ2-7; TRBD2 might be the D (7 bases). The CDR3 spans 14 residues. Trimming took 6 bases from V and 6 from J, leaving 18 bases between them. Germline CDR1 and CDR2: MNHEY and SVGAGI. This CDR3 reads CASSRGAGVLEQYF. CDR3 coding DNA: TGTGCCAGCAGCCGGGGGGCGGGAGTCCTCGAGCAGTACTTC.

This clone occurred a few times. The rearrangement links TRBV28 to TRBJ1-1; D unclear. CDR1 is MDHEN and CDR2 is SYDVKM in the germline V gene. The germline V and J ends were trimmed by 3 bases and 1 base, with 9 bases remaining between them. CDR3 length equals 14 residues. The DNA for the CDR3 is TGTGCCAGCAGTTTTTCAACCAGGAACACTGAAGCTTTCTTT. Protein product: CASSFSTRNTEAFF.

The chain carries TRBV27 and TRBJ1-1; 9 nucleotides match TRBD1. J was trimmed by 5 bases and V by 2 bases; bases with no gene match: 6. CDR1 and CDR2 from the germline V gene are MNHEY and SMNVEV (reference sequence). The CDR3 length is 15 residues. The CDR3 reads CASSLIQGAGTEAFF. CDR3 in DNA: TGTGCCAGCAGTTTAATACAGGGGGCGGGTACTGAAGCTTTCTTT.

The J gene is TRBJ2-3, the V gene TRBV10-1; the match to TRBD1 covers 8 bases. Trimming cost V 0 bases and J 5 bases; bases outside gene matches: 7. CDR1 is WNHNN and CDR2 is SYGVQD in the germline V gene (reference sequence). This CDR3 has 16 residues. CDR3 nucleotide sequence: TGCGCCAGCAGTGAGTCCTCGACAGGGGCTGGAGATACGCAGTATTTT. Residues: CASSESSTGAGDTQYF.